This section outlines one T cell receptor (beta chain) sequence together with its context. TCRdb's copy holds only in-frame clones and misses some; the assay was immunoSEQ multiplex PCR. The data show under 300,000 clones, with 70% to 85% seen just once and 4% to 6% held by the top ten. The V gene's germline CDR1 is ENHRY and CDR2 SYGVKD. The germline V and J ends were trimmed by 0 bases and 1 base, with 12 bases remaining between them. The CDR3 is 16 amino acids. This specimen comes from a study of blood T cell repertoires in COVID-19. Study-level background: T cells, B-cell-depleted T cells, or PBMCs supplied cDNA or gDNA.

The rearrangement joins TRBV10-3 to TRBJ1-2; D remains ambiguous. The receptor was derived from a woman older than 75 with active or convalescent COVID-19. The sequenced sample consisted of peripheral blood. The CDR3 DNA is TGTGCCATCAGTGAGTCTAAAGGAGTTGGTAACTATGGCTACACCTTC. Amino acids: CAISESKGVGNYGYTF.